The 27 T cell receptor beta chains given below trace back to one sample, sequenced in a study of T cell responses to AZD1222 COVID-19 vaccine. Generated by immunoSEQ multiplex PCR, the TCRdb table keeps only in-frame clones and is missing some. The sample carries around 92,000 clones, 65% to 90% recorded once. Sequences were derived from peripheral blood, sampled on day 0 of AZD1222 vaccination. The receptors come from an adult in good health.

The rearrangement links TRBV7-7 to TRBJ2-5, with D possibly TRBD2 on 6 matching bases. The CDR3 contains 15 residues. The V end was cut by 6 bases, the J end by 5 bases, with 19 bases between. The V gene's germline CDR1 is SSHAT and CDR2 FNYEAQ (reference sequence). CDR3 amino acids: CASSPGTTRGETQYF. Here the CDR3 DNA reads TGTGCCAGCAGTCCCGGGACCACCCGGGGGGAGACCCAGTACTTC.

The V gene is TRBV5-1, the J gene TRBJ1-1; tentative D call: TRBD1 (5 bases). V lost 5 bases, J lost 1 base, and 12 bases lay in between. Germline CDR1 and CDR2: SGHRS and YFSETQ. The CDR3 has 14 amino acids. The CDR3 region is CASRPGQTNTEAFF. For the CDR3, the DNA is TGCGCCAGCAGGCCCGGACAAACGAACACTGAAGCTTTCTTT.

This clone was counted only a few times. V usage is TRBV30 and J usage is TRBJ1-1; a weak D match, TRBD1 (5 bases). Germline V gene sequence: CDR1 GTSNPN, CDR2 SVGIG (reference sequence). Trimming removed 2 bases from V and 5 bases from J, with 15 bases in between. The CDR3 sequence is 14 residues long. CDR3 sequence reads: CAWSRVGDGTEAFF. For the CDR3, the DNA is TGTGCCTGGAGTCGGGTAGGGGACGGAACTGAAGCTTTCTTT.

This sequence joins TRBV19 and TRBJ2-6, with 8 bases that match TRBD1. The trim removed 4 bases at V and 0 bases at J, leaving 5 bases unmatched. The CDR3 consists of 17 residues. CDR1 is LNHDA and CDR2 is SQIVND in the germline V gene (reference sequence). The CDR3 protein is CASSSRGPPSGANVLTF. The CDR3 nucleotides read TGTGCCAGTAGTAGCAGGGGGCCTCCCTCTGGGGCCAACGTCCTGACTTTC.

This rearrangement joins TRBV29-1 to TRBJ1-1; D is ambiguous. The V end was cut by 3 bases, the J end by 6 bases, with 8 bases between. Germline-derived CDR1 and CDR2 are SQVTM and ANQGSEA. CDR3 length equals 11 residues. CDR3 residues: CSVDPGPEAFF. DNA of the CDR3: TGCAGCGTTGACCCGGGCCCTGAAGCTTTCTTT.

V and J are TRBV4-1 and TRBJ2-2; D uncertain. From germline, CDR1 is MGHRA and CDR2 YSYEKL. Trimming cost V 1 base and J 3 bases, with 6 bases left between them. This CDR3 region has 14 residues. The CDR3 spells CASSQGRDTGELFF. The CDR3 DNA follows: TGCGCCAGCAGCCAAGGAAGGGACACCGGGGAGCTGTTTTTT.

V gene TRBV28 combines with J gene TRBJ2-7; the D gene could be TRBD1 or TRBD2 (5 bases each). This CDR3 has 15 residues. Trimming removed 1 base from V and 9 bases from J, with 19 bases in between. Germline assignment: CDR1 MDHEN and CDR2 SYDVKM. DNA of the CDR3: TGTGCCAGCAGTTTATCCGGCCCCTCGGGACGGGGGCAGTACTTC. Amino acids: CASSLSGPSGRGQYF.

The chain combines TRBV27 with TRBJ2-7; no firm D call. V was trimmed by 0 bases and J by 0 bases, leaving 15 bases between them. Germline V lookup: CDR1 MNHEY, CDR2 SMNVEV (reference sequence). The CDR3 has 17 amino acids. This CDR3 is CASSLSPGASGSYEQYF. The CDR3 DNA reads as TGTGCCAGCAGTTTATCGCCAGGAGCGTCTGGCTCCTACGAGCAGTACTTC.

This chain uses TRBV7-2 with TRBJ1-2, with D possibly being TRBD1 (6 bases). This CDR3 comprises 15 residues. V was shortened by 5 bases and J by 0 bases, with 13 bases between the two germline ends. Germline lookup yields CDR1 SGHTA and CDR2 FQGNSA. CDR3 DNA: TGTGCCAGCAGCACCCAGGGGAACCCTAACTATGGCTACACCTTC. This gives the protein CASSTQGNPNYGYTF.

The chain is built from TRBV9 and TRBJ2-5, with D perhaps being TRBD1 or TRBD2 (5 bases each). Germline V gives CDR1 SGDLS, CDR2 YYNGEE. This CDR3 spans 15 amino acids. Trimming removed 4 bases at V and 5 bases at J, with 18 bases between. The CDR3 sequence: CASSSGTEVGETQYF. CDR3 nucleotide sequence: TGTGCCAGCAGCTCCGGGACCGAGGTCGGGGAGACCCAGTACTTC.

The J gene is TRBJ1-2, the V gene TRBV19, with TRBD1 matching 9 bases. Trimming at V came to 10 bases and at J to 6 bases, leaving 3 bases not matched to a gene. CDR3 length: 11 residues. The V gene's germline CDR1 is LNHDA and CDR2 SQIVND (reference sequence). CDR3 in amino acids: CATRQGDGYTF. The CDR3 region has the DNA TGTGCCACTAGACAGGGGGATGGCTACACCTTC.

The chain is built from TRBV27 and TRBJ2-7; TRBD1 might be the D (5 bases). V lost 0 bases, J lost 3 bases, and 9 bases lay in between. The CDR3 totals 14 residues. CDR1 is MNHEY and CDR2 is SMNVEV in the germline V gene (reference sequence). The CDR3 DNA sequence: TGTGCCAGCAGTTTATCGGAGACAGACTACGAGCAGTACTTC. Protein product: CASSLSETDYEQYF.

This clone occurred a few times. The CDR3 bases are TGTGCCAGCAGCTTGGGGGGACAGGGAAATTCACCCCTCCACTTT. Encoded protein: CASSLGGQGNSPLHF. The chain couples TRBV5-4 to TRBJ1-6; TRBD1 matches 9 bases. This CDR3 has 15 residues. CDR1 is SGHNT, CDR2 YYREEE, per germline (reference sequence). Trimming removed 0 bases from V and 7 bases from J; junction bases left unmatched: 2.

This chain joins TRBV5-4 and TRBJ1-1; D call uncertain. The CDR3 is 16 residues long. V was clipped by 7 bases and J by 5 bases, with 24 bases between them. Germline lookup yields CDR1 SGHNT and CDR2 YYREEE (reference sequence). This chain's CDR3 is CASSAPESDRGTEAFF. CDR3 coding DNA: TGTGCCAGCTCTGCTCCTGAATCGGACCGAGGGACTGAAGCTTTCTTT.

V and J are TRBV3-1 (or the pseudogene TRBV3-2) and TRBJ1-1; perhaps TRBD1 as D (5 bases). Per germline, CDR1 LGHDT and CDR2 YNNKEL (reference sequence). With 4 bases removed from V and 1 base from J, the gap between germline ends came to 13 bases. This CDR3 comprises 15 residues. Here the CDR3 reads CASSPSGPGNTEAFF. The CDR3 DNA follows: TGTGCCAGCAGCCCTTCGGGGCCTGGGAACACTGAAGCTTTCTTT.

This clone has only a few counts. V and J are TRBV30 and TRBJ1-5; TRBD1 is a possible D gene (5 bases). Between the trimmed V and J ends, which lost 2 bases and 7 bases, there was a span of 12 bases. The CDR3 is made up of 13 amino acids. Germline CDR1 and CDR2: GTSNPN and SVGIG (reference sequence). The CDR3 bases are TGTGCCTGGAGTTCCCGGGGGGACCAGCCCCAGCATTTT. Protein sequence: CAWSSRGDQPQHF.

The CDR3 nucleotides read TGTGCCAGTAGGGCCTTCTCGGCAACCAGCAATCAGCCCCAGCATTTT. This encodes CASRAFSATSNQPQHF. The chain combines TRBV19 with TRBJ1-5, with D unresolved. The V gene's germline CDR1 is LNHDA and CDR2 SQIVND (reference sequence). V was cut by 6 bases and J by 1 base, with 16 bases left in between. This CDR3 is built from 16 residues.

In DNA form, the CDR3 reads TGTGCCAGCTGGTTTTATGGGGTAGGAAGCACTGAAGCTTTCTTT. It codes for CASWFYGVGSTEAFF. This rearrangement joins TRBV27 to TRBJ1-1; D is unresolved. The CDR3 extends over 15 amino acids. Germline CDR1 is MNHEY and CDR2 is SMNVEV (reference sequence). Trimming took off 8 bases at V and 4 bases at J, with 20 bases between the two ends.

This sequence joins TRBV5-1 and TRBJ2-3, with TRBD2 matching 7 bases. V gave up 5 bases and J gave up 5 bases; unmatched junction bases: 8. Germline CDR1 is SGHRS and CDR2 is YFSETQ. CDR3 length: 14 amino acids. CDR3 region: CASSPGREGDTQYF. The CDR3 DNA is TGCGCCAGCAGTCCAGGCAGGGAGGGAGATACGCAGTATTTT. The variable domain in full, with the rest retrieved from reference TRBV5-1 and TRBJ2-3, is KAGVTQTPRYLIKTRGQQVTLSCSPISGHRSVSWYQQTPGQGLQFLFEYFSETQRNKGNFPGRFSGRQFSNSRSEMNVSTLELGDSALYLCASSPGREGDTQYFGPGTRLTVL.

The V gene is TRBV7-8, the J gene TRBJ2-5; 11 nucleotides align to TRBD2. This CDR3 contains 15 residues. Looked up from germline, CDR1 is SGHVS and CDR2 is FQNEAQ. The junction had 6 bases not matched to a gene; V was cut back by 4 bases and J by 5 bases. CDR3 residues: CASSSLAGGGETQYF. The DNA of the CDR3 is TGTGCCAGCAGCTCCCTAGCGGGGGGTGGTGAGACCCAGTACTTC.

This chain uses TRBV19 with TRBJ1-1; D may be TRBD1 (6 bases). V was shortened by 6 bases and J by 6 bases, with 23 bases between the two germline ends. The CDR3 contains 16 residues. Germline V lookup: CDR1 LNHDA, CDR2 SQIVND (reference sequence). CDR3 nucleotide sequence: TGTGCCAGTAGACAACCCGGGACACCCCGTATCCCTGAAGCTTTCTTT. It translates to CASRQPGTPRIPEAFF.

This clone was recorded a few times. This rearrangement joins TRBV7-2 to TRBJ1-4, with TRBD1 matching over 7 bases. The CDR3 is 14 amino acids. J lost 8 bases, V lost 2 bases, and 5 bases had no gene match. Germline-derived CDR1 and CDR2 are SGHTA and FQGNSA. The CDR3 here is CASSLSAGGEKLFF. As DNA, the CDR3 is TGTGCCAGCAGCTTAAGTGCAGGGGGGGAAAAACTGTTTTTT.

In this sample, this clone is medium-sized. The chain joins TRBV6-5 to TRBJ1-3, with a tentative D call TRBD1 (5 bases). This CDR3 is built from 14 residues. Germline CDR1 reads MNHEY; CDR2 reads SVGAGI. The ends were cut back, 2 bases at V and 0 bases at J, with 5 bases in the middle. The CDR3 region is CASSYGHSGNTIYF. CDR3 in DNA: TGTGCCAGCAGTTACGGACACTCTGGAAACACCATATATTTT.

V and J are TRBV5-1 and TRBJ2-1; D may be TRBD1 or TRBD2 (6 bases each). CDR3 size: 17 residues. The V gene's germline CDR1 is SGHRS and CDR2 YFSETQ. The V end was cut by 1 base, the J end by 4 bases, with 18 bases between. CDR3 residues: CASSLPRGPTNYNEQFF. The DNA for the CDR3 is TGCGCCAGCAGCTTGCCACGGGGGCCAACGAATTACAATGAGCAGTTCTTC.

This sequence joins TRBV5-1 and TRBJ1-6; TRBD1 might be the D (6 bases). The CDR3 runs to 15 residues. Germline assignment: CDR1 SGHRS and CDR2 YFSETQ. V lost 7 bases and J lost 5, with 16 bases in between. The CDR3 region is CASSLGQLDNSPLHF. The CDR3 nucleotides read TGCGCCAGCTCCCTCGGACAGCTAGATAATTCACCCCTCCACTTT.

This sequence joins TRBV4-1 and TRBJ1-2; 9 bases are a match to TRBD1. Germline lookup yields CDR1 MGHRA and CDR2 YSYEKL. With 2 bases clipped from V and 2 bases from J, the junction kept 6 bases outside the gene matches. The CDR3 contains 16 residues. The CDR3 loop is CASSQLRGQGNYGYTF. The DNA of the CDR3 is TGCGCCAGCAGCCAATTACGGGGACAGGGAAACTATGGCTACACCTTC.

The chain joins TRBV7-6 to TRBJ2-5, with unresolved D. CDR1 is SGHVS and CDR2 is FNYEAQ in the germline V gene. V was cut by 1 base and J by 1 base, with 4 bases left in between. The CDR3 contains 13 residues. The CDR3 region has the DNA TGTGCCAGCAGCTTAGGCAGCCAAGAGACCCAGTACTTC. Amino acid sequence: CASSLGSQETQYF.